This T cell receptor beta chain was captured in a study of T cells in Graves' hyperthyroidism and ophthalmopathy. Ten or more counts support this clonotype. Patients having uncontrolled infection, another autoimmune disease, pregnancy or lactation were not included. There are 14 residues in the CDR3. Between the trimmed V and J ends, which lost 11 bases and 0 bases, there was a span of 14 bases. Germline V CDR1 and CDR2: MNHEY, SMNVEV (reference sequence). The CDR3 regions of TCR beta were amplified from RNA transcripts. The HTBI set primed first-round TCR CDR3 RT-PCR. Each CDR3 protein is one row after TCRdb ran MiXCR on the multiplex PCR reads. This table has about 380,000 distinct CDR3 sequences, about 18% appearing once.

The V call is TRBV27, the J call TRBJ1-5; D is unresolved. The sample consisted of blood. The receptor was derived from a young man with Graves' ophthalmopathy. CDR3 coding DNA: TGTGCCTCCTCGGCAGCCTATAGCAATCAGCCCCAGCATTTT. Translation: CASSAAYSNQPQHF.